Described below is a single T cell receptor beta chain sequence and its context. Its target is unknown. This specimen comes from a study of T cell repertoires in cytomegalovirus infection. Study summary: The authors used CMV epitopes that were HLA-C-restricted (recently identified) and HLA-B-restricted (well studied). The public TCR beta signatures pointed to both CMV infection and matching HLA type.

TCRdb re-called the reads through MiXCR, storing one row per CDR3 protein. Of under 500,000 distinct CDR3 sequences in the sample, roughly 43% are singletons; the top ten hold just under 45%. CDR1 is LGHDT and CDR2 is YNNKEL in the germline V gene (reference sequence). This CDR3 has 16 amino acids. V lost 2 bases to trimming and J lost 1 base, with 11 bases between them. The TCR originated in a human donor in good health (CMV status not recorded). Some clones in this sample may be carry-over from other donors' samples. The genes are TRBV3-1 and TRBJ2-2, with D possibly matching TRBD2 (6 bases). The sample was cultured PBMCs, taken from culture after CMV antigen stimulation. The CDR3 nucleotides read TGTGCCAGCAGCCAATTCGGGACTGGGAACACCGGGGAGCTGTTTTTT. Amino acid sequence: CASSQFGTGNTGELFF.